This T cell receptor beta chain was captured by sequencing in a study of T cells in Graves' hyperthyroidism and ophthalmopathy (dated 2019 in TCRdb). Broadly, across the study: Peripheral blood was sampled at the time of initial diagnosis, prior to any treatment. To identify TCR V-J signatures that set the groups apart, the researchers used a discovery cohort of about a hundred patients, made up of roughly 40 with Graves' ophthalmopathy and some 56 with stable Graves' hyperthyroidism. Whether ophthalmopathy could be predicted prospectively was tested in an independent validation cohort made up of roughly 19 hyperthyroidism patients plus 17 patients who later progressed to ophthalmopathy. For training and testing, the approximately 92 patients in the discovery cohort were randomly divided in a 7:3 ratio. In about 6 Graves' hyperthyroidism patients, the study also compared T-cell repertoires from thyroid tissue with T-cell repertoires from blood. After blood sampling, hyperthyroidism patients were treated with methimazole at a starting dose of 30 mg daily, and ophthalmopathy patients were treated with high-dose intravenous methylprednisolone. The paper describes TCR Vbeta CDR3 sequencing of about 140 peripheral blood samples, made up of 40 to 45 ophthalmopathy patients, some 80 hyperthyroidism patients and roughly 17 progressor patients. Study-wide conclusions, independent of this receptor: During validation, the model predicted progression to ophthalmopathy a median of about 5.9 months ahead of onset, with more than 60% sensitivity and 72% to 80% specificity. Blood samples also contained most of the expanded thyroid clonotypes (frequency above 0.001), which suggests that blood repertoires may reflect thyroid immune responses. Ophthalmopathy was separated from stable hyperthyroidism by a 13 V-J signature model, with roughly 88% sensitivity and about 81% specificity obtained in cross-validation and 80%/75% obtained in testing. No statistical method was used to set the sample size in advance, and investigators knew the group allocation.

The junction carries 14 bases between V and J, which are trimmed by 4 bases and 4 bases respectively. The germline V gene encodes CDR1 SGHRS and CDR2 YFSETQ. 14 amino acids form the CDR3, both terminal residues included. Only the CDR3 DNA stays, 42 bases, in frame from base 1. TCR beta CDR3 regions were amplified from RNA transcripts. The TCR CDR3 was subjected to a first round of RT-PCR using the HTBI primer set and the Qiagen OneStep RT-PCR kit. Libraries were constructed in a second round of multiplex PCR, after which size selection and purification were performed. Libraries were sequenced paired-end with 100 bp reads on an Illumina HiSeq2000. Turning to the authors' computational methods: Raw data were processed with SOAPnuke, discarding reads with adapters, uncalled bases, mean Phred below 15, or no exact constant-primer or identifier match. High-quality paired reads were merged using COPE v1.2.5, and each unique nucleotide sequence was defined as a clonotype. Clonotypes were aligned to IMGT TRBV, TRBD and TRBJ reference segments using MiTCR v1.1. The analysis included only V-J combinations with a frequency above 0.0001, which together covered around 99% of the repertoires. A TCS score was defined as the ratio between F50 (clonal expansion) and ExV (chaos), using BLOSUM62-based TCRdist between CDR3 peptides within each V-J. Welch's t-statistics and random forest reduced 514 V-J features to fewer than 15, which were used in a naive Bayes classifier (R e1071). TCRdb reanalyzed the raw reads on its own, using fastp at Q25 for trimming and MiXCR for clone calling, and kept in-frame beta chains. CDR3 protein sequences are deduplicated, and each keeps its most common genes and DNA. TCRdb, not the original authors, processed these V and J calls. The sample table holds more than 350,000 distinct CDR3 sequences, of which under 15% were seen once. The ten top clones hold approximately 29% of the sample.

A word on this clonotype: No cognate antigen has been identified for it. Just one base apart from a much larger clone, this may be a read error. This is likely a read error, given that the CDR3 carries no conserved phenylalanine or tryptophan at its end.

Stable Graves' hyperthyroidism was defined as no progression to ophthalmopathy during 18 months of follow-up. Hyperthyroidism patients were newly diagnosed, had a disease duration of under 2 months, and were aged 18 to 65 years. Patients with uncontrolled infections, other autoimmune diseases, pregnancy or lactation were excluded. Diagnoses were established on the basis of clinical symptoms, serum thyroxine and TRAb, thyroid ultrasound, and orbital computed tomography. Ficoll-Paque density gradient centrifugation was used to isolate PBMCs from 9.5 to 10 ml of fresh peripheral blood. Trizol reagent was used to extract total RNA, and RNA quality was then checked on an Agilent 2100 Bioanalyzer.

The rearrangement combines TRBV5-1 with TRBJ1-1; D gene: possibly TRBD1, on 6 matching bases. The source is a woman aged 25-40 years with Graves' hyperthyroidism. The sequenced sample was blood. CDR3 region: CASSDQGLGTEAFL. The DNA sequence is given as TGCGCCAGCAGCGACCAGGGGTTAGGCACTGAAGCTTTCCTT.